The next 10 T cell receptor beta chains were all read from a single sample in a study of radiotherapy plus CTLA-4 blockade in lung cancer. Clones were read by immunoSEQ multiplex PCR, and TCRdb kept only the in-frame ones, dropping some. The sample includes about 98,000 clones, approximately 85% seen only once; the top ten take 3% to 3.5%. The sequences come from peripheral blood, collected from a patient treated with radiotherapy plus ipilimumab. These receptors all come from a human donor with non-small cell lung cancer who had a partial response to radiotherapy plus ipilimumab.

The count of this clone is one. The rearrangement uses TRBV5-1 and TRBJ2-3, with 8 nucleotides matching TRBD2. CDR1 is SGHRS and CDR2 is YFSETQ in the germline V gene. There are 17 residues in the CDR3. The V and J ends lost 2 bases and 0 bases, in that order; junction bases with no gene match: 8. The CDR3 nucleotides read TGCGCCAGCAGCTTCTCCTCCGGGAGGGATAGCACAGATACGCAGTATTTT. Translation: CASSFSSGRDSTDTQYF. The whole variable domain, filled in from reference TRBV5-1 and TRBJ2-3, reads KAGVTQTPRYLIKTRGQQVTLSCSPISGHRSVSWYQQTPGQGLQFLFEYFSETQRNKGNFPGRFSGRQFSNSRSEMNVSTLELGDSALYLCASSFSSGRDSTDTQYFGPGTRLTVL.

The V and J genes are TRBV11-2 and TRBJ2-2; D is perhaps TRBD1 (5 bases). With 6 bases removed from V and 4 bases from J, the gap between germline ends came to 15 bases. The CDR3 length is 15 residues. Germline lookup yields CDR1 SGHAT and CDR2 FQNNGV. In DNA form, the CDR3 reads TGTGCCAGCAGTCCCCTGGGGCAAGGCACCGGGGAGCTGTTTTTT. Amino acid sequence: CASSPLGQGTGELFF.

The gene calls are TRBV5-4 and TRBJ2-7, with TRBD2 as a possible D gene (6 bases). From germline, CDR1 is SGHNT and CDR2 YYREEE (reference sequence). There are 16 residues in the CDR3. V gave up 3 bases and J gave up 1 base, with 17 bases separating them. The CDR3, as DNA: TGTGCCAGCAGCTGGGGGGAAACCGACAGATCCTACGAGCAGTACTTC. This encodes CASSWGETDRSYEQYF. Using reference TRBV5-4 and TRBJ2-7 for the parts outside the CDR3, the full variable domain is ETGVTQSPTHLIKTRGQQVTLRCSSQSGHNTVSWYQQALGQGPQFIFQYYREEENGRGNFPPRFSGLQFPNYSSELNVNALELDDSALYLCASSWGETDRSYEQYFGPGTRLTVT.

V gene TRBV7-2 combines with J gene TRBJ2-3, with TRBD1 as a possible D gene (5 bases). The CDR3 contains 14 residues. V was clipped by 0 bases and J by 4 bases, with 8 bases between them. CDR1 is SGHTA, CDR2 FQGNSA, per germline. Here the CDR3 DNA reads TGTGCCAGCAGCTTAGCCCCCAGGGCAGATACGCAGTATTTT. The encoded protein is CASSLAPRADTQYF.

This chain uses TRBV2 with TRBJ1-1, with D possibly TRBD1 on 5 matching bases. The length of the CDR3 is 13 residues. Germline V gene sequence: CDR1 SNHLY, CDR2 FYNNEI. V was cut by 5 bases and J by 3 bases, with 10 bases left in between. The CDR3 region is CASSPGGHTEAFF. The CDR3 DNA follows: TGTGCCAGCAGTCCCGGGGGTCACACTGAAGCTTTCTTT. Full variable domain (missing parts from reference TRBV2 and TRBJ1-1): EPEVTQTPSHQVTQMGQEVILRCVPISNHLYFYWYRQILGQKVEFLVSFYNNEISEKSEIFDDQFSVERPDGSNFTLKIRSTKLEDSAMYFCASSPGGHTEAFFGQGTRLTVV.

This clone was seen only a few times. J is TRBJ2-7 and V is TRBV5-5; 12 bases align to TRBD2. V trimming: 7 bases; J trimming: 5 bases; junction bases outside the gene matches: 10. CDR3 size: 15 residues. The germline V gene has CDR1 SGHKS and CDR2 YYEKEE (reference sequence). CDR3 sequence (DNA): TGTGCCAGCGTCGACGGACTAGCGGGAAAGCACGAGCAGTACTTC. Its protein is CASVDGLAGKHEQYF.

The gene calls are TRBV21-1 and TRBJ2-1; TRBD1, the table's D call, was not compared with the DNA. TRBV21-1 is an annotated pseudogene. The CDR3 is made up of 16 amino acids. CDR3 sequence (DNA): TGTGCCAGCAGCGCTCAGGGGGCCGGTTTAAACAATGAGCAGTTCTTC. Its translation is CASSAQGAGLNNEQFF.

This chain joins TRBV5-1 and TRBJ2-1; D unresolved. Trimming shortened V by 0 bases and J by 5 bases, and 9 bases separated the two germline ends. Germline V lookup: CDR1 SGHRS, CDR2 YFSETQ. The CDR3 spans 14 residues. CDR3 bases: TGCGCCAGCAGCTTGGAGTCAGCGAACAATGAGCAGTTCTTC. Amino acid sequence: CASSLESANNEQFF.

This clone has just a few counts. The V and J genes are TRBV19 and TRBJ1-5, with 7 bases aligning to TRBD1. V lost 4 bases and J lost 5; bases outside the gene matches: 2. Germline CDR1 and CDR2: LNHDA and SQIVND (reference sequence). This CDR3 region has 13 residues. The CDR3: CASSRDRDQPQHF. CDR3 in DNA: TGTGCCAGTAGTAGAGACAGGGATCAGCCCCAGCATTTT.

This clone appeared a few times. The chain employs TRBV6-6 and TRBJ2-7; D gene uncertain. Germline V gives CDR1 MNHNY, CDR2 SVGAGI (reference sequence). The CDR3 length is 14 residues. V was shortened by 4 bases and J by 4 bases, with 14 bases between the two germline ends. In DNA form, the CDR3 reads TGTGCCAGCAGTTCCAAGCCGCAGCGTTACGAGCAGTACTTC. This codes for CASSSKPQRYEQYF.